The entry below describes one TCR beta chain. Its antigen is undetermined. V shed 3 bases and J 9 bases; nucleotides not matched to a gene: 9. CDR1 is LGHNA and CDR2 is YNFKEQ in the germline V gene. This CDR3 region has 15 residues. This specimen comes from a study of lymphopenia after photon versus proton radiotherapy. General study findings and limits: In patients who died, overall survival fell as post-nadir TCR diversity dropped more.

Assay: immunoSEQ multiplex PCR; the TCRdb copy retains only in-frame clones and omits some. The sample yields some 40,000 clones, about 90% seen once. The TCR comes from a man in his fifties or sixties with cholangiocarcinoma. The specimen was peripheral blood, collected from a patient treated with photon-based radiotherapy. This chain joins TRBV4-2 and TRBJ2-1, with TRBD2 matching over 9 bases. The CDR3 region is CASSQGRGGRGEQFF. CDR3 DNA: TGTGCCAGCAGCCAGGGGCGGGGGGGCCGAGGTGAGCAGTTCTTC.